This T cell receptor beta chain was observed in a study of T-cell memory formation after mild COVID-19. About the study: The two donors had largely donor-specific TCR clusters.

Employing constant-segment primers, 5'RACE generated TCR alpha and TCR beta cDNA libraries bearing sample barcodes and UMIs. TCRdb reprocessed the 5' RACE reads with MiXCR, giving one entry per CDR3 protein. Of 350,000 or so distinct CDR3 sequences detected, 10% to 15% appear once; the ten largest clones hold 20% to 25%. CDR3 size: 16 residues. V was pared by 3 bases and J by 7 bases, with 22 bases between. Germline CDR1 reads MGHRA; CDR2 reads YSYEKL. Study results and caveats: Some clones that responded turned up in pre-infection memory, which suggests that cross-reactive memory joined in. Clones shrinking between day 15 and 85 showed a balanced CD4/CD8 split, and those that grew later tilted toward CD4+.

In its sample, this clonotype was seen a few times. Its antigen is still unknown. The chain is built from TRBV4-1 and TRBJ2-7; D is unresolved. This clonotype was obtained from a man in his late teens or twenties who had mild COVID-19 (a few samples of this study predate the infection). Cell type and time point are not known. Material for sequencing was PBMCs or a T cell subset sorted from them (not recorded which). The CDR3: CASSQDGARTAREQYF. Here the CDR3 DNA reads TGCGCCAGCAGCCAGGATGGCGCCCGGACCGCGCGGGAGCAGTACTTC.